These 21 T cell receptor beta chains originate from one sample sequenced in a study of T cells after yellow fever vaccination (dated by TCRdb to the late 2010s). The sample's treatment or condition label is to be understood as: live attenuated yellow fever vaccine strain. The library was made by 5' RACE. The data were produced on an Illumina HiSeq 2500. TCRdb cleaned the public reads at Q25 with fastp, built clones with MiXCR and kept in-frame beta chains. Rows with a matching CDR3 protein are joined into one entry that keeps the most common DNA and genes. The sample table shows 500,000 to 650,000 distinct CDR3 sequences, and approximately 13% are seen once. Over 11% of the sample lies in the top ten. Sequencing used PBMCs, obtained on the day of the yellow fever booster vaccination. Receptors were obtained from a man between 25 and 39 years old who received the YFV17D yellow fever vaccine.

This clonotype showed up many times. The chain employs TRBV5-1 and TRBJ1-2, with a tentative D call TRBD1 (6 bases). The CDR3 totals 13 residues. V shed 0 bases and J shed 8 bases, with 11 bases lying between them. Germline assignment: CDR1 SGHRS and CDR2 YFSETQ. As DNA, the CDR3 is TGCGCCAGCAGCTTGGCGTCAGGGGAAGGCTACACCTTC. It encodes CASSLASGEGYTF.

The CDR3 sequence: CASSFGTGGGQPQHF. The CDR3 region has the DNA TGTGCCAGCAGTTTCGGTACGGGGGGCGGGCAGCCCCAGCATTTT. The chain couples TRBV27 to TRBJ1-5, with D possibly being TRBD1 (6 bases). Trimming left V 3 bases short and J 7 bases short, with 16 bases between. Germline CDR1 reads MNHEY; CDR2 reads SMNVEV (reference sequence). CDR3 length equals 15 residues.

The genes are TRBV7-9 and TRBJ1-1; weak D call: TRBD1 (5 bases). Trimming pared 7 bases from V and 5 bases from J, leaving 17 bases between. CDR3 size: 14 residues. The germline V gene encodes CDR1 SEHNR and CDR2 FQNEAQ (reference sequence). CDR3 region: CASNRQGGSTEAFF. CDR3 nucleotide sequence: TGTGCCAGCAACCGGCAGGGCGGAAGTACTGAAGCTTTCTTT.

This clonotype was observed at least ten times. J is TRBJ2-4 and V is TRBV7-2; the match to TRBD1 covers 7 bases. The CDR3 runs 16 residues. Losses at the gene ends were 1 base for V and 2 bases for J; bases not matched to a gene: 5. Germline assignment: CDR1 SGHTA and CDR2 FQGNSA. In nucleotides, the CDR3 is TGTGCCAGCAGCTTAGGGGCCAGGGGGTCCAAAAACATTCAGTACTTC. Its translation: CASSLGARGSKNIQYF.

The table lists this clonotype with many counts. The V gene is TRBV7-2, the J gene TRBJ2-7; 7 nucleotides agree with TRBD2. Germline CDR1 SGHTA, CDR2 FQGNSA. There are 14 residues in the CDR3. V lost 4 bases to trimming and J lost 5 bases; unmatched junction nucleotides: 8. The CDR3 DNA sequence: TGTGCCAGCAGCTGGAGGGCGGGAGATGACGAGCAGTACTTC. Its protein is CASSWRAGDDEQYF.

Only a few counts were recorded for this clonotype. The chain couples TRBV7-2 to TRBJ2-1; possible D gene TRBD2, 5 bases. Per germline, CDR1 SGHTA and CDR2 FQGNSA. The CDR3 loop spans 16 amino acids. Deletions cut 5 bases from V and 5 bases from J, with 19 bases between. The DNA of the CDR3 is TGTGCCAGCAGCCCCCAGGTGGAAACCGGGGACAATGAGCAGTTCTTC. It translates to CASSPQVETGDNEQFF.

This clonotype was counted between two and nine times. The chain has TRBV12-3 or TRBV12-4 and TRBJ1-6, with D possibly being TRBD1 (5 bases). The CDR3 is made up of 13 amino acids. The V gene lost 7 bases and the J gene lost 6 bases, with 10 bases spanning the gap. CDR3 amino acids: CASKRGSNSPLHF. DNA for the CDR3: TGTGCCAGCAAACGGGGGAGTAATTCACCCCTCCACTTT.

This clonotype has more than one count but fewer than ten. This chain connects TRBV6-5 to TRBJ2-7; no clear D gene. Germline V gene lookup returns CDR1 MNHEY and CDR2 SVGAGI. This CDR3 spans 14 amino acids. The germline V and J ends were trimmed by 2 bases and 0 bases, with 8 bases remaining between them. The CDR3 DNA sequence: TGTGCCAGCAGTTACGGCCGAACCTCCTACGAGCAGTACTTC. Protein: CASSYGRTSYEQYF.

V and J are TRBV10-3 and TRBJ1-5, with a possible D match to TRBD1 (6 bases). The V and J ends lost 10 bases and 6 bases respectively, with 22 bases between them. Germline CDR1 and CDR2: ENHRY and SYGVKD. This CDR3 has 15 residues. The CDR3 sequence: CATAIIQGNGQPQHF. CDR3 DNA sequence: TGTGCCACCGCCATTATACAGGGAAATGGTCAGCCCCAGCATTTT.

Concerning this clonotype itself: Given a much more abundant clone one base away, this may be a read error. The chain links TRBV7-9 to TRBJ2-7, with 9 bases fitting TRBD2. The CDR3 totals 16 residues. The V gene end was trimmed by 5 bases and the J gene end by 2 bases; junction bases not matched to a gene: 10. Germline loops: CDR1 SEHNR, CDR2 FQNEAQ (reference sequence). CDR3 sequence: CASSRIGSGSTYEQYF. Written as DNA, the CDR3 is TGTGCCAGCAGCCGAATCGGTAGCGGGAGCACCTACGAGCAGTACTTC.

The rearrangement joins TRBV20-1 to TRBJ2-3; 9 nucleotides align to TRBD1. The CDR3 covers 14 residues. Trimming at V came to 1 base and at J to 3 bases, leaving 2 bases not matched to a gene. In germline, CDR1 is DFQATT, CDR2 SNEGSKA (reference sequence). Here the CDR3 reads CSARGDRATDTQYF. CDR3 DNA sequence: TGCAGTGCTAGAGGGGACAGGGCAACAGATACGCAGTATTTT.

The chain couples TRBV5-1 to TRBJ2-7; 7 nucleotides match TRBD2. In germline, CDR1 is SGHRS, CDR2 YFSETQ. The CDR3 is 15 residues long. V dropped 2 bases and J dropped 0; count of bases not matched to a gene: 5. The CDR3 loop reads CASSFGRETSYEQYF. The CDR3 DNA follows: TGCGCCAGCAGCTTTGGGCGGGAGACCTCCTACGAGCAGTACTTC. Looking up the rest from reference TRBV5-1 and TRBJ2-7 gives the full variable domain: KAGVTQTPRYLIKTRGQQVTLSCSPISGHRSVSWYQQTPGQGLQFLFEYFSETQRNKGNFPGRFSGRQFSNSRSEMNVSTLELGDSALYLCASSFGRETSYEQYFGPGTRLTVT.

J is TRBJ2-5 and V is TRBV2; D gene ambiguous. Germline loops: CDR1 SNHLY, CDR2 FYNNEI. Trimming cost V 10 bases and J 3 bases, with 12 bases left between them. This CDR3 is built from 12 residues. The CDR3 here is CATWMFEETQYF. The CDR3 bases are TGTGCCACCTGGATGTTCGAAGAGACCCAGTACTTC.

The chain recombines TRBV5-1 with TRBJ2-1; 8 positions agree with TRBD1. The J segment lost 6 bases and the V segment lost 0 bases, leaving 5 bases of the junction unmatched. This CDR3 has 15 amino acids. Germline V gives CDR1 SGHRS, CDR2 YFSETQ. The CDR3 sequence is CASSLASGGFNEQFF. CDR3 DNA sequence: TGCGCCAGCAGCTTGGCTTCAGGGGGCTTCAATGAGCAGTTCTTC.

This clonotype came up a few times. V is TRBV5-1 and J is TRBJ2-1; 7 nucleotides agree with TRBD2. After removal of 2 bases from V and 8 bases from J, the junction contained 7 bases not matched to a gene. Germline assignment: CDR1 SGHRS and CDR2 YFSETQ. The CDR3 runs to 14 residues. The CDR3 DNA sequence: TGCGCCAGCAGCTTCCGGGACTATGACTATGAGCAGTTCTTC. Its protein is CASSFRDYDYEQFF.

There are many counts of this clonotype. V usage is TRBV15 and J usage is TRBJ2-7; D assignment may be TRBD1 or TRBD2 (5 bases each). The CDR3 is made up of 13 amino acids. The V and J ends lost 1 base and 6 bases respectively, with 10 bases between them. Germline assignment: CDR1 LNHNV and CDR2 YYDKDF (reference sequence). The CDR3 loop is CATSRVRGAEQYF. CDR3 DNA: TGTGCCACCAGCAGAGTTAGAGGGGCCGAGCAGTACTTC. Full variable domain (missing parts from reference TRBV15 and TRBJ2-7): DAMVIQNPRYQVTQFGKPVTLSCSQTLNHNVMYWYQQKSSQAPKLLFHYYDKDFNNEADTPDNFQSRRPNTSFCFLDIRSPGLGDTAMYLCATSRVRGAEQYFGPGTRLTVT.

V is TRBV9 and J is TRBJ2-2; D may correspond to TRBD1 or TRBD2 (5 bases each). The CDR3 extends over 16 amino acids. CDR1 is SGDLS, CDR2 YYNGEE, per germline. Trimming stripped 4 bases from V and 4 bases from J, with 17 bases between. CDR3 loop: CASSPRGVQSTGELFF. DNA of the CDR3: TGTGCCAGCAGCCCTAGGGGAGTACAGAGCACCGGGGAGCTGTTTTTT.

J is TRBJ1-5 and V is TRBV18; 7 bases match TRBD1. The germline CDR1 and CDR2 sequences are KGHSH and LQKENI. Losses at the gene ends were 6 bases for V and 6 bases for J; bases not matched to a gene: 8. The CDR3 consists of 14 residues. DNA of the CDR3: TGTGCCAGCTCGCCGACAGGGCTGGGTCAGCCCCAGCATTTT. This translates into CASSPTGLGQPQHF.

This clonotype was detected a few times. The CDR3 nucleotides are TGCGCCAGCAGCGCTTGGGGGGAGGACCACAATGAGCAGTTCTTC. This gives the protein CASSAWGEDHNEQFF. This chain joins TRBV5-1 and TRBJ2-1; D might be TRBD2 (6 bases). The V and J ends lost 4 bases and 5 bases respectively, with 16 bases between them. This CDR3 is 15 amino acids long. Germline CDR1 and CDR2: SGHRS and YFSETQ.

This clonotype was detected only a few times. This chain uses TRBV10-3 with TRBJ2-7; 11 bases are a match to TRBD1. Per the germline V gene, CDR1 is ENHRY and CDR2 is SYGVKD. CDR3 length: 15 residues. V was clipped by 4 bases and J by 5 bases; unmatched bases: 7. Written as DNA, the CDR3 is TGTGCCATCAGTGGAAGGACAGGGGGCATCAACGAGCAGTACTTC. Its protein product is CAISGRTGGINEQYF.

The chain uses TRBV7-9 and TRBJ2-3; D is unclear. The CDR3 has 16 amino acids. The ends were cut back, 1 base at V and 0 bases at J, with 11 bases in the middle. In germline, CDR1 is SEHNR, CDR2 FQNEAQ (reference sequence). The CDR3 sequence: CASSLGWSSSTDTQYF. The CDR3 nucleotides are TGTGCCAGCAGCTTAGGCTGGTCTAGTAGCACAGATACGCAGTATTTT.